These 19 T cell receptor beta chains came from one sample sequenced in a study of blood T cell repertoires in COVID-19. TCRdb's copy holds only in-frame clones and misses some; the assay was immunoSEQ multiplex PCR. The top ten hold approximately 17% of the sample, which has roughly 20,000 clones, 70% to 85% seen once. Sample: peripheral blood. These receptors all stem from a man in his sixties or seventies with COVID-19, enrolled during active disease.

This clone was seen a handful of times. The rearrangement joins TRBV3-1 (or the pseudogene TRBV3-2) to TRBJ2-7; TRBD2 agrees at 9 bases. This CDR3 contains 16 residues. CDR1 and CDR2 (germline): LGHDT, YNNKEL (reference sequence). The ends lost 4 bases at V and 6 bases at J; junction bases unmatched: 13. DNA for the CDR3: TGTGCCAGCAGCCTTATGTTAGCAGCGGGAGGTTCCGAGCAGTACTTC. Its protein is CASSLMLAAGGSEQYF.

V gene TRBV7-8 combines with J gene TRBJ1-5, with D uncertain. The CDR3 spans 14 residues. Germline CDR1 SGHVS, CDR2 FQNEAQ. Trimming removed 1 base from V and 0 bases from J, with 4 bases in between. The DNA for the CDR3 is TGTGCCAGCAGCTTAGACAATAGCAATCAGCCCCAGCATTTT. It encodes CASSLDNSNQPQHF. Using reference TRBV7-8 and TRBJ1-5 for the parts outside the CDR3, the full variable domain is GAGVSQSPRYKVAKRGQDVALRCDPISGHVSLFWYQQALGQGPEFLTYFQNEAQLDKSGLPSDRFFAERPEGSVSTLKIQRTQQEDSAVYLCASSLDNSNQPQHFGDGTRLSIL.

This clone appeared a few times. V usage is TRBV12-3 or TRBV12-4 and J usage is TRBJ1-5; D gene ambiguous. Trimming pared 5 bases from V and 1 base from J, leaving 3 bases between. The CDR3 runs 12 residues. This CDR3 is CASSQSNQPQHF. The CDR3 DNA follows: TGTGCCAGCAGTCAGAGCAATCAGCCCCAGCATTTT.

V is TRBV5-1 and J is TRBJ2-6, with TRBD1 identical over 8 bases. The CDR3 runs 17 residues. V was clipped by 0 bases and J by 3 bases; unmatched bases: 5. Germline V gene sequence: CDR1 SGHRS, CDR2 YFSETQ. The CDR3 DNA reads TGCGCCAGCAGCTTGGGAGGGACAGGCTATGGGGCCAACGTCCTGACTTTC. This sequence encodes CASSLGGTGYGANVLTF. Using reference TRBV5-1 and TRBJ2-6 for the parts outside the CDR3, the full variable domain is KAGVTQTPRYLIKTRGQQVTLSCSPISGHRSVSWYQQTPGQGLQFLFEYFSETQRNKGNFPGRFSGRQFSNSRSEMNVSTLELGDSALYLCASSLGGTGYGANVLTFGAGSRLTVL.

The CDR3 DNA sequence: TGTGAAAAATTCCGTGGCGGGACCTCCTACGAGCAGTACTTC. It specifies CEKFRGGTSYEQYF. The chain has TRBV27 and TRBJ2-7, with a possible D match to TRBD2 (6 bases). The germline gives CDR1 MNHEY, CDR2 SMNVEV (reference sequence). CDR3 length: 14 amino acids.

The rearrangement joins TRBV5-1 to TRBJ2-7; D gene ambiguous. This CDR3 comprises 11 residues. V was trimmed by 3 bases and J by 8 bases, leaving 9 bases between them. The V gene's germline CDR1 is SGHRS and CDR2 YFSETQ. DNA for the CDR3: TGCGCCAGCAGCTCCGAACAACAGCAGTACTTC. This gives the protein CASSSEQQQYF.

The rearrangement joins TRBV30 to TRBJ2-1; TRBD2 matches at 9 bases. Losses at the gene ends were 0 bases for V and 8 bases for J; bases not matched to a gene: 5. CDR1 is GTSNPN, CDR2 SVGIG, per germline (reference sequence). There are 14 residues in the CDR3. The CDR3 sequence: CAWSVLSGSDEQFF. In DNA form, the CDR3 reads TGTGCCTGGAGTGTACTTAGCGGGAGCGATGAGCAGTTCTTC.

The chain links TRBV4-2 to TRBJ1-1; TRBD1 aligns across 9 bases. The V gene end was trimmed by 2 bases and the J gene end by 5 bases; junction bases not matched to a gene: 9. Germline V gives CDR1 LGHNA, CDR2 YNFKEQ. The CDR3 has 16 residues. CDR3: CASSQRTDRGETEAFF. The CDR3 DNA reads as TGTGCCAGCAGCCAACGAACGGACAGGGGAGAAACTGAAGCTTTCTTT.

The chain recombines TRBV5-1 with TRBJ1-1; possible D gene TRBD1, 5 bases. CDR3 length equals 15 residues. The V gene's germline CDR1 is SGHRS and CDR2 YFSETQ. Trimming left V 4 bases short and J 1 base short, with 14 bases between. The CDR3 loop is CASSNEATGNTEAFF. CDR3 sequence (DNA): TGCGCCAGCAGCAACGAGGCCACAGGGAACACTGAAGCTTTCTTT.

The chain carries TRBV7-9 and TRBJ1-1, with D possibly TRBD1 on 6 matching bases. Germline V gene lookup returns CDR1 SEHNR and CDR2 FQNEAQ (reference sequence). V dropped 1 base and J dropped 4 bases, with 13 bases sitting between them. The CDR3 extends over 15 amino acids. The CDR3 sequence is CASSLVAGAGTEAFF. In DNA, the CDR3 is TGTGCCAGCAGCTTAGTGGCAGGGGCTGGCACTGAAGCTTTCTTT.

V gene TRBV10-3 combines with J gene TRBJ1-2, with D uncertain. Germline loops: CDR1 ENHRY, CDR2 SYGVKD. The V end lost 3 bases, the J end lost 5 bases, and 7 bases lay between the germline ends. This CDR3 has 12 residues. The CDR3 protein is CAISEQIYGYTF. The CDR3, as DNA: TGTGCCATCAGTGAACAGATTTATGGCTACACCTTC.

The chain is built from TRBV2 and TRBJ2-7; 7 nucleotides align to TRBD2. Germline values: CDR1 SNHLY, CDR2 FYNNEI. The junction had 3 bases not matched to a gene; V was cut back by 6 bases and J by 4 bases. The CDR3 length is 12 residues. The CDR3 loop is CASSLGGYEQYF. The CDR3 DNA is TGTGCCAGCAGCCTCGGGGGGTACGAGCAGTACTTC.

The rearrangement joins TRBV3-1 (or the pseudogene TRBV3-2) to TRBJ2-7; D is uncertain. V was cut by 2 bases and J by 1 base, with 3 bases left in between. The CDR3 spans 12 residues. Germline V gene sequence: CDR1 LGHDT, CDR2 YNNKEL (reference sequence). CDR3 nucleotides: TGTGCCAGCAGCCAATTATCCTACGAGCAGTACTTC. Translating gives CASSQLSYEQYF.

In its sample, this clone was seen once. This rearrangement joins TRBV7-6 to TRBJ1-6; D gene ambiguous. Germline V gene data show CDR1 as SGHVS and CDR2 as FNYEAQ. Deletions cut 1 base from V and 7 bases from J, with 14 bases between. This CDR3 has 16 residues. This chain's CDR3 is CASSLGGPQLNSPLHF. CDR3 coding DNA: TGTGCCAGCAGCTTAGGAGGGCCCCAGCTGAATTCACCCCTCCACTTT. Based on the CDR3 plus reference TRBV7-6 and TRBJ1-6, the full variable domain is GAGVSQSPRYKVTKRGQDVALRCDPISGHVSLYWYRQALGQGPEFLTYFNYEAQQDKSGLPNDRFSAERPEGSISTLTIQRTEQRDSAMYRCASSLGGPQLNSPLHFGNGTRLTVT.

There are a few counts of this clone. CDR3 sequence: CASSAGPSNQPQHF. The CDR3, as DNA: TGTGCCAGCTCGGCAGGGCCTAGCAATCAGCCCCAGCATTTT. V is TRBV18 and J is TRBJ1-5; tentative D call: TRBD1 (5 bases). V was clipped by 6 bases and J by 0 bases, with 9 bases between them. The CDR3 loop spans 14 amino acids. Germline CDR1 reads KGHSH; CDR2 reads LQKENI.

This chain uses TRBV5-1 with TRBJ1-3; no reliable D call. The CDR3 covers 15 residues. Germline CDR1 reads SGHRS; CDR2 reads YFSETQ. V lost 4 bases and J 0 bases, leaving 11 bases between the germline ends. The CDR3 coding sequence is TGCGCCAGCAGCCCTGGAGGTACCTCTGGAAACACCATATATTTT. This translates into CASSPGGTSGNTIYF.

The CDR3 region has the DNA TGTGCCAGCTCCCCCCTGGGAGGGGGGACTTCTGAAGCTTTCTTT. This sequence encodes CASSPLGGGTSEAFF. The genes are TRBV18 and TRBJ1-1; D is possibly TRBD1 (6 bases). Germline CDR1 KGHSH, CDR2 LQKENI. V lost 6 bases to trimming and J lost 6 bases, with 20 bases between them. The CDR3 covers 15 residues.

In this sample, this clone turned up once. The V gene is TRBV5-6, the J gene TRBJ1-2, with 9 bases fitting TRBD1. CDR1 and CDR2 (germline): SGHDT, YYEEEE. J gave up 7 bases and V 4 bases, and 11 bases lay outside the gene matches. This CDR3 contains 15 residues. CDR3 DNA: TGTGCCAGCAGCGGGATATCGGACAGGGGAGGTGGCTACACCTTC. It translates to CASSGISDRGGGYTF.

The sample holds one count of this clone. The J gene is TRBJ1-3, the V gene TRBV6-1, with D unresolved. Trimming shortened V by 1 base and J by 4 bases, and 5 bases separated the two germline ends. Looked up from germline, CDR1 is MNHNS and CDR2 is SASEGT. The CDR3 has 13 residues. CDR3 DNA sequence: TGTGCCAGCAGTGAAGATCAAGGAAACACCATATATTTT. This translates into CASSEDQGNTIYF.